The present T cell receptor (beta chain) was sequenced within a study of T cell responses to AZD1222 COVID-19 vaccine. As for the study in general: Doses given second, at about 4 or about 12 weeks, were pooled. General study results and limits: An increase in Spike-specific TCR breadth and depth was observed after two AZD1222 doses. Clonal diversity may have been underestimated, and the donors were mostly white British, with more females than males. With dominance at 160-218 and 743-854, vaccine-associated CD4 TCRs spanned spike.

Germline V lookup: CDR1 SGDLS, CDR2 YYNGEE. The CDR3 spans 13 residues. Worth noting for this clone: Its specificity is unknown. The junction differs from germline at one of its ends, possibly a read error.

The table came from immunoSEQ multiplex PCR; TCRdb's copy has only in-frame clones and leaves some out. The data hold over 110,000 clones, with approximately 94% observed a single time. The chain couples TRBV9 to TRBJ1-2; 8 nucleotides agree with TRBD1. The material sequenced was peripheral blood, taken on day 0 of AZD1222 vaccination. The TCR originated in an adult in good health. CDR3 region: CASSAPTGAPLSF. CDR3 DNA sequence: TGTGCCAGCAGCGCACCGACAGGGGCCCCCCTCTCCTTC.